This T cell receptor beta chain was captured in a study of blood T cell repertoires in COVID-19. Study context: Samples of COVID-19 (acute and convalescent) were obtained from the United States, Italy and Spain. The cDNA or gDNA used as material had been derived from T cells, B-cell-depleted T cells, or PBMCs.

Per the authors' pipeline: The assay estimated nucleated cells by amplifying reference gene primers. The repertoire was sequenced with immunoSEQ multiplex PCR; TCRdb's copy has only in-frame clones and lacks some. V, J and clone size were drawn from that table, and D and trimming were deduced from the DNA. The table has approximately 250,000 clones, approximately 86% seen once. Material for sequencing was peripheral blood. The sequence came from a human donor in a cohort sampled during active COVID-19.

In DNA, the CDR3 is TGTGCCAGCAGCTCGGGACAGGGAGCCTATGGCTACACCTTC. Amino acid sequence: CASSSGQGAYGYTF. The rearrangement joins TRBV11-2 to TRBJ1-2, with TRBD1 matching over 9 bases. J lost 4 bases, V lost 4 bases, and 4 bases had no gene match. The germline gives CDR1 SGHAT, CDR2 FQNNGV. The CDR3 sequence is 14 residues long.